These T cell receptor beta chains were read from a single sample in a study of blood T cells in healthy people across ages. TCRdb processed the 5' RACE reads anew with MiXCR; each CDR3 protein has one entry. The table lists about 1.4 million distinct CDR3 sequences, roughly 60% of them singletons. The sample consisted of blood. These receptor sequences come from a man aged 18 to 30 in good health. CDR3s include the opening cysteine and the closing phenylalanine or tryptophan. Fields, in order: J gene, D gene, V gene, clone size, CDR3 protein, CDR3 DNA. The D gene is left open where the match is weak. Some rows have no size entry. The others give once, few or many, or a class for an expanded clone.

J: TRBJ1-4; D: NA; V: TRBV20-1; size: NA; CDR3: CSATQDNEKLFF; DNA: TGCAGTGCTACGCAGGATAATGAAAAACTGTTTTTT
J: TRBJ1-4; D: TRBD1; V: TRBV5-1; size: NA; CDR3: CASSLDRGIANEKLFF; DNA: TGCGCCAGCAGCTTGGACAGGGGGATTGCTAATGAAAAACTGTTTTTT
J: TRBJ2-6; D: NA; V: TRBV21-1; size: NA; CDR3: CASSTKTTFGANVLTF; DNA: TGTGCCAGCAGCACTAAAACCACTTTTGGGGCCAACGTCCTGACTTTC
J: TRBJ2-7; D: NA; V: TRBV20-1; size: NA; CDR3: CSAKAGGYEQYF; DNA: TGCAGTGCTAAGGCTGGAGGCTACGAGCAGTACTTC
J: TRBJ2-1; D: NA; V: TRBV4-3; size: NA; CDR3: CASSHPVGGNEQFF; DNA: TGCGCCAGCAGCCACCCCGTCGGGGGAAATGAGCAGTTCTTC
J: TRBJ2-3; D: NA; V: TRBV9; size: NA; CDR3: CASTPVGLHDTQYF; DNA: TGTGCCAGCACCCCAGTGGGGTTACATGATACGCAGTATTTT
J: TRBJ1-4; D: NA; V: TRBV7-2; size: NA; CDR3: CASSPRGGWNEKLFF; DNA: TGTGCCAGCAGCCCTCGGGGAGGGTGGAATGAAAAACTGTTTTTT
J: TRBJ2-1; D: NA; V: TRBV6-4; size: NA; CDR3: CASNIRAILEQFF; DNA: TGCGCCAGCAACATTAGGGCTATTCTTGAGCAGTTCTTC
J: TRBJ1-1; D: NA; V: TRBV12-3/TRBV12-4; size: few; CDR3: CASSYRVTEAFF; DNA: TGTGCCAGCAGTTACAGGGTTACTGAAGCTTTCTTT
J: TRBJ2-5; D: TRBD1; V: TRBV12-3/TRBV12-4; size: NA; CDR3: CAGSLVGQGYDEQYF; DNA: TGTGCCGGCAGTTTAGTGGGACAGGGATACGATGAGCAGTACTTC
J: TRBJ2-7; D: NA; V: TRBV6-1; size: NA; CDR3: CATLQPGYEQYF; DNA: TGTGCCACCCTACAACCGGGGTACGAGCAGTACTTC
J: TRBJ2-2; D: NA; V: TRBV4-1; size: NA; CDR3: CASSQAGGFLDTGELFF; DNA: TGCGCCAGCAGCCAAGCAGGAGGCTTCCTGGACACCGGGGAGCTGTTTTTT
J: TRBJ1-5; D: NA; V: TRBV6-4; size: NA; CDR3: CASSAGGRNQPQHF; DNA: TGTGCCAGCAGTGCCGGAGGCCGCAATCAGCCCCAGCATTTT
J: TRBJ2-1; D: NA; V: TRBV3-1; size: NA; CDR3: CASSQDETFTEGLDEQFF; DNA: TGTGCCAGCAGCCAAGATGAGACTTTCACGGAAGGACTGGATGAGCAGTTCTTC
J: TRBJ1-4; D: NA; V: TRBV5-5; size: NA; CDR3: CASSLWKGNANEKLFF; DNA: TGTGCCAGCAGCTTGTGGAAGGGGAATGCTAATGAAAAACTGTTTTTT
J: TRBJ1-4; D: NA; V: TRBV20-1; size: many; CDR3: CGSGGTPEGNEKLFF; DNA: TGCGGATCTGGGGGGACTCCGGAGGGGAATGAAAAACTGTTTTTT
J: TRBJ2-1; D: NA; V: TRBV7-6; size: NA; CDR3: CASSSVGLSSYNEQFF; DNA: TGTGCCAGCAGCTCTGTCGGCCTCAGCTCCTACAATGAGCAGTTCTTC
J: TRBJ1-6; D: NA; V: TRBV4-3; size: NA; CDR3: CASSQDLAPLGNSPLHF; DNA: TGCGCCAGCAGCCAAGATCTGGCGCCTTTGGGAAATTCACCCCTCCACTTT
J: TRBJ2-1; D: NA; V: TRBV20-1; size: NA; CDR3: CSARDRFIPYNEQFF; DNA: TGCAGTGCTAGAGATCGGTTCATCCCCTACAATGAGCAGTTCTTC
J: TRBJ2-4; D: TRBD2; V: TRBV20-1; size: NA; CDR3: CSAGTSGRWEQYF; DNA: TGCAGTGCCGGGACTAGCGGTCGGTGGGAGCAGTACTTC
J: TRBJ1-2; D: TRBD1; V: TRBV12-3/TRBV12-4; size: NA; CDR3: CASSFWTGYYGYTF; DNA: TGTGCCAGCAGTTTCTGGACAGGGTACTATGGCTACACCTTC
J: TRBJ2-1; D: TRBD2; V: TRBV2; size: few; CDR3: CASSVSGGALFRFF; DNA: TGTGCCAGCAGTGTTAGCGGGGGGGCCTTATTTCGGTTCTTC
J: TRBJ2-6; D: NA; V: TRBV28; size: NA; CDR3: CASRTGSGANVLTF; DNA: TGTGCCAGCAGGACAGGTTCCGGGGCCAACGTCCTGACTTTC
J: TRBJ2-2; D: TRBD1; V: TRBV4-3; size: NA; CDR3: CASSQVGQGATGELFF; DNA: TGCGCCAGCAGCCAAGTAGGGCAGGGGGCGACCGGGGAGCTGTTTTTT
J: TRBJ2-3; D: NA; V: TRBV15; size: NA; CDR3: CATSREGTPRTDTQYF; DNA: TGTGCCACCAGCAGAGAGGGGACACCTCGCACAGATACGCAGTATTTT
J: TRBJ1-5; D: NA; V: TRBV19; size: NA; CDR3: CASTLGDLAYQPQHF; DNA: TGTGCCAGTACTTTGGGGGACCTCGCCTATCAGCCCCAGCATTTT
J: TRBJ1-6; D: TRBD1; V: TRBV19; size: NA; CDR3: CASNGQAISPLHF; DNA: TGTGCCAGTAATGGACAGGCGATTTCACCCCTCCACTTT
J: TRBJ2-3; D: TRBD2; V: TRBV7-2; size: few; CDR3: CASTRWAGTSATDTQYF; DNA: TGTGCCAGCACTCGGTGGGCGGGGACTAGCGCCACAGATACGCAGTATTTT
J: TRBJ2-1; D: NA; V: TRBV4-2; size: few; CDR3: CASSQVVDPFVNEQFF; DNA: TGTGCCAGCAGCCAAGTGGTTGACCCGTTTGTGAATGAGCAGTTCTTC
J: TRBJ2-7; D: NA; V: TRBV6-2/TRBV6-3; size: NA; CDR3: CASGLTRRYEQYF; DNA: TGTGCTAGCGGACTGACCCGACGCTACGAGCAGTACTTC
J: TRBJ2-1; D: NA; V: TRBV10-3; size: NA; CDR3: CASTRVRVNEQFF; DNA: TGTGCCTCAACCCGGGTCAGGGTCAATGAGCAGTTCTTC
J: TRBJ1-2; D: NA; V: TRBV7-9; size: few; CDR3: CASSLERIYGYTF; DNA: TGTGCCAGCAGCTTAGAGAGAATCTATGGCTACACCTTC